The entry that follows covers one T cell receptor (beta chain) sequence. Antigen specificity is unknown. One junction end disagrees with the germline gene, perhaps due to a read error. Primers included in the PCR were 60 Vbeta and 13 Jbeta primers. Generated by immunoSEQ multiplex PCR, the TCRdb table keeps only in-frame clones and is missing some. The table includes about 130,000 clones, roughly 85% detected once. The germline V gene has CDR1 KGHSH and CDR2 LQKENI. This CDR3 spans 13 amino acids. This sample was taken from a study of cytomegalovirus exposure and HLA in healthy donors. Looking at the study overall: Among a few hundred genotyped donors, roughly 80% fell in the Caucasian-associated ancestry cluster. Overall study findings and caveats: The study recorded more than 150 TCR beta chains that were cytomegalovirus-associated. It was reportedly the case that the classifier diagnosed cytomegalovirus status with high specificity and sensitivity. While the bulk of TCR sequences proved rare, some public TCRs turned up in many donors.

The chain combines TRBV18 with TRBJ2-4; no clear D gene. Sequencing was carried out using PBMCs. This clonotype was obtained from a man aged 35 to 55 in good health and CMV-seronegative. DNA of the CDR3: TGTGCCAGCTCACCACCCTTGGCGACGGGTAGGAACTTC. Its protein is CASSPPLATGRNF.